This is a list of T cell receptor beta chains from one sample in a study of shared clonotypes between healthy human individuals. The repertoire was sequenced with immunoSEQ multiplex PCR; TCRdb's copy has only in-frame clones and lacks some. The sample has approximately 2,200,000 clones, roughly 91% seen once. Sequencing was carried out using naive CD8+ T cells from PBMCs. These receptors originate from a young man in good health. Some clones in this sample may be carry-over from other donors' samples. The CDR3 runs from the conserved cysteine through the conserved F or W. Fields, in order: J gene, V gene, clone size, D gene, CDR3 DNA, CDR3 protein. The D gene is left open where the match is weak. Expanded clones get a size class; other rows say once, few or many, or leave the size out.

>TRBJ2-1|TRBV6-5|.|.
TGTGCCAGCAGCCCCGACAGGAACTCCTACAATGAGCAGTTCTTC
CASSPDRNSYNEQFF
>TRBJ2-2|TRBV9|.|TRBD2
TGTGCCAGCAGCCCTCGGACTAGCGGGAGGTTTACCGGGGAGCTGTTTTTT
CASSPRTSGRFTGELFF
>TRBJ2-3|TRBV27|.|.
TGTGCCAGCAGTCTCCTCACAGATACGCAGTATTTT
CASSLLTDTQYF
>TRBJ2-5|TRBV7-9|.|.
TGTGCCAGCAGCTTAGTGGACGCCCAAGAGACCCAGTACTTC
CASSLVDAQETQYF
>TRBJ2-1|TRBV5-1|.|TRBD2
TGCGCCAGCAGCCCCGGGACTAGCGGGATGTTGAATGAGCAGTTCTTC
CASSPGTSGMLNEQFF
>TRBJ1-2|TRBV25-1|.|TRBD1
TGTGCCAGCATACCCCCACAGGGGGAGTCTAACTATGGCTACACCTTC
CASIPPQGESNYGYTF
>TRBJ1-1|TRBV19|.|TRBD1
TGTGCCAGTTCCACGACAGGGGGCGTTTTTGAAGCTTTCTTT
CASSTTGGVFEAFF
>TRBJ1-1|TRBV4-1|.|.
TGCGCCAGCAGCCAAATCCAGGGGAGGCCTGAAGCTTTCTTT
CASSQIQGRPEAFF
>TRBJ2-6|TRBV7-9|.|.
TGTGCCAGCAGCCAGGACGGGGATGGGGCCAACGTCCTGACTTTC
CASSQDGDGANVLTF
>TRBJ1-1|TRBV9|.|.
TGTGCCAGCAGCGATGGGAGAGGGCTCAACACTGAAGCTTTCTTT
CASSDGRGLNTEAFF
>TRBJ2-7|TRBV6-5|.|.
TGTGCCAGCAGTTCCGGGACGGGCGACTCCTACGAGCAGTACTTC
CASSSGTGDSYEQYF
>TRBJ2-7|TRBV7-9|.|.
TGTGCCAGCAGCTCCCTAACGAATCGCCACGAGCAGTACTTC
CASSSLTNRHEQYF
>TRBJ1-5|TRBV18|.|.
TGTGCCAGCTCACCGGGTCGGTATAATCAGCCCCAGCATTTT
CASSPGRYNQPQHF
>TRBJ1-1|TRBV27|.|.
TGTGCCAGCAGTTTATCCCCGTGGACGAACACTGAAGCTTTCTTT
CASSLSPWTNTEAFF
>TRBJ2-2|TRBV25-1|.|TRBD1
TGTGCCAGCAGAAGACAGGGCCCCACCGGGGAGCTGTTTTTT
CASRRQGPTGELFF
>TRBJ2-7|TRBV6-6|.|.
TGTGCCAGCAGTTACGGGGTCCGCGAGCAGTACTTC
CASSYGVREQYF
>TRBJ2-3|TRBV14|once|.
TGTGCCAGCAGCTCGGGACTGGCGTGGGGCACAGATACGCAGTATTTT
CASSSGLAWGTDTQYF
>TRBJ1-5|TRBV28|.|.
TGTGCCAGCAGTTTACGGGGGGCTCGACAGCCCCAGCATTTT
CASSLRGARQPQHF
>TRBJ2-7|TRBV27|.|.
TGTGCCAGCAGCCTAAGTCGGGGCTACGAGCAGTACTTC
CASSLSRGYEQYF
>TRBJ2-1|TRBV11-2|.|TRBD2
TGTGCCAGCAGCAGAGGACTAGCGGGAGGGTGGAATGAGCAGTTCTTC
CASSRGLAGGWNEQFF
>TRBJ2-3|TRBV28|.|.
TGTGCCAGCAGACCAGCCGGGAACCAGGACCCAGATACGCAGTATTTT
CASRPAGNQDPDTQYF
>TRBJ2-5|TRBV7-6|.|.
TGTGCCAGCAGCTTTTTGGCTAGCAAAGAGACCCAGTACTTC
CASSFLASKETQYF
>TRBJ2-2|TRBV19|few|.
TGTGCCAGTAGTCCCGGTATTGCGGGACCCGGGGAGCTGTTTTTT
CASSPGIAGPGELFF
>TRBJ1-1|TRBV28|.|.
TGTGCCAGCAGTTTAGGGATCGGCGGCACTGAAGCTTTCTTT
CASSLGIGGTEAFF
>TRBJ2-5|TRBV5-6|.|.
TGTGCCAGCAGCTTGGGGACCCGGACCCAGTACTTC
CASSLGTRTQYF
>TRBJ1-1|TRBV27|.|TRBD1
TGTGCCAGCAGTTTATCCGGGACAGATATGAACACTGAAGCTTTCTTT
CASSLSGTDMNTEAFF
>TRBJ1-3|TRBV7-3|.|.
TGTGCCAGCAGCCCAGCGGGGGGGACCGGAAACACCATATATTTT
CASSPAGGTGNTIYF
>TRBJ2-6|TRBV19|.|.
TGTGCCAGTAGTATAGTGGGGGGGGCGCCCTCCGGGGCCAACGTCCTGACTTTC
CASSIVGGAPSGANVLTF
>TRBJ2-5|TRBV19|.|.
TGTGCCAGTAGTGTGGGTCTAGGAGCGTTCGGTCCAGAGACCCAGTACTTC
CASSVGLGAFGPETQYF
>TRBJ1-4|TRBV28|.|.
TGTGCCAGTGCGAACAGGGACGGAGTCGGACTGTTTTTT
CASANRDGVGLFF
>TRBJ2-1|TRBV9|.|.
TGTGCCAGCAGCGTAGGGGGGTCTCCCACCTGGAGCTCCTACAATGAGCAGTTCTTC
CASSVGGSPTWSSYNEQFF
>TRBJ1-4|TRBV27|.|.
TGTGCCAGCAGTTTCAACCCTTATGAAAAACTGTTTTTT
CASSFNPYEKLFF
>TRBJ2-2|TRBV10-3|.|.
TGTGCCATCAGTGAGTCGAGCATTAGGGGGGCTAGTACCGGGGAGCTGTTTTTT
CAISESSIRGASTGELFF
>TRBJ2-2|TRBV9|.|.
TGTGCCAGCAGCGTAGAAACGGGATTTAGCACCGGGGAGCTGTTTTTT
CASSVETGFSTGELFF
>TRBJ2-5|TRBV30|.|TRBD2
TGTGCCTGGGGCAGGGGACTAGCGGAAGAGACCCAGTACTTC
CAWGRGLAEETQYF
>TRBJ2-1|TRBV7-9|.|.
TGTGCCAGCAGCTTAGGAGGACAGAAGTACAATGAGCAGTTCTTC
CASSLGGQKYNEQFF
>TRBJ2-7|TRBV5-4|.|.
TGTGCCGTAACCGGGACCGAAGCCTACGAGCAGTACTTC
CAVTGTEAYEQYF
>TRBJ2-7|TRBV9|.|.
TGTGCCAGCAGCGTAGAAGGGGACCCGACAGGCTACGAGCAGTACTTC
CASSVEGDPTGYEQYF
>TRBJ2-1|TRBV15|.|TRBD1
TGTGCCACCAGCAGGTATCGGGACAGCCCCTACAATGAGCAGTTCTTC
CATSRYRDSPYNEQFF
>TRBJ1-3|TRBV6-1|.|.
TGTGCCAGCAGTGAAGGGCGGGAATCTGGAAACACCATATATTTT
CASSEGRESGNTIYF
>TRBJ2-7|TRBV7-9|.|TRBD1
TGTGCCAGCAGCCCCCCTGGACAGGGTGCCTACGAGCAGTACTTC
CASSPPGQGAYEQYF
>TRBJ2-7|TRBV5-5|.|.
TGTGCCAGCAGCTTAATATTGGGTAGGAGGGGCCGCTCCTACGAGCAGTACTTC
CASSLILGRRGRSYEQYF
>TRBJ2-7|TRBV27|.|.
TGTGCCAGCAGTTTATCTCCTACGCCCTACGAGCAGTACTTC
CASSLSPTPYEQYF
>TRBJ2-7|TRBV23-1|.|.
TGCGCCAGCAGTCAATACGAGTCTCGGAGGGGGTTCTACGAGCAGTACTTC
CASSQYESRRGFYEQYF
>TRBJ2-5|TRBV11-2|.|.
TGTGCCAGCAGCTTAGAATGGGACCCCCAAGAGACCCAGTACTTC
CASSLEWDPQETQYF
>TRBJ2-7|TRBV19|.|TRBD1
TGTGCCAGTAGTATGAGGGGGCATGGACGAGAGCAGTACTTC
CASSMRGHGREQYF
>TRBJ1-4|TRBV6-1|.|.
TGTGCCAGCAGGAGTGAAAAACTGTTTTTT
CASRSEKLFF
>TRBJ2-2|TRBV19|.|TRBD1
TGTGCCACCGGACAGGGTACCGACACCGGGGAGCTGTTTTTT
CATGQGTDTGELFF
>TRBJ2-1|TRBV6-5|.|TRBD2
TGTGCCAGCAGACCCAGGGCTAGCGGCGACAATGAGCAGTTCTTC
CASRPRASGDNEQFF
>TRBJ2-1|TRBV21-1|.|.
TGTGCCAGCAGCAAAGCGGGCCCCGTCCCTGAGCAGTTCTTC
CASSKAGPVPEQFF
>TRBJ1-2|TRBV7-9|.|.
TGTGCCAGCGGAGAGGCCGGCGAAGTCTATGGCTACACCTTC
CASGEAGEVYGYTF
>TRBJ2-7|TRBV13|.|TRBD1
TGTGCCAGCAGCCCGGGACAGAAGTACGAGCAGTACTTC
CASSPGQKYEQYF
>TRBJ1-2|TRBV6-5|.|TRBD1
TGTGCCAGCAGTTCAGGGACAGCATCAATCTATGGCTACACCTTC
CASSSGTASIYGYTF
>TRBJ2-7|TRBV29-1|.|.
TGCAGCGTTGGGATCTCCTACGAGCAGTACTTC
CSVGISYEQYF
>TRBJ2-7|TRBV7-8|.|TRBD1
TGTGCCAGCAGACCTAGGGGCGACAGGGACGAGCAGTACTTC
CASRPRGDRDEQYF
>TRBJ2-7|TRBV4-1|.|TRBD1
TGCGCCAGCAGCCAAGGATACCGGGACAGACCCTACGAGCAGTACTTC
CASSQGYRDRPYEQYF
>TRBJ2-7|TRBV28|.|.
TGTGCCAGCAGTTCCGAAAGCTCCTACGAGCAGTACTTC
CASSSESSYEQYF
>TRBJ2-5|TRBV6-6|.|.
TGTGCCAGCATTAACCTTTCAGGAGGACAAGAGACCCAGTACTTC
CASINLSGGQETQYF
>TRBJ2-7|TRBV27|.|TRBD1
TGTGCCAGCAGTCTCCGGGACAGGGACTACGAGCAGTACTTC
CASSLRDRDYEQYF